This passage covers 29 T cell receptor beta chains from one sample sequenced in a study of cytomegalovirus exposure and HLA in healthy donors. Vbeta (60) and Jbeta (13) primers were used in the PCR. Sequencing was performed with immunoSEQ multiplex PCR; in TCRdb, only in-frame clones are kept and a portion is missing. The data contain about 72,000 clones, around 78% of them seen just once; the ten biggest clones take up 3% to 3.5%. Sequencing used PBMCs. The receptor set was obtained from a man between 35 and 55 years old in good health and CMV-seronegative.

The chain couples TRBV11-2 to TRBJ1-5; no clear D gene. The V gene lost 8 bases and the J gene lost 3 bases, with 11 bases spanning the gap. The CDR3 consists of 13 residues. CDR1 SGHAT and CDR2 FQNNGV come from the germline V gene. CDR3 nucleotide sequence: TGTGCCAGCTCGGCAGGTTTCAATCAGCCCCAGCATTTT. Its protein product is CASSAGFNQPQHF. The whole variable domain, filled in from reference TRBV11-2 and TRBJ1-5, reads EAGVAQSPRYKIIEKRQSVAFWCNPISGHATLYWYQQILGQGPKLLIQFQNNGVVDDSQLPKDRFSAERLKGVDSTLKIQPAKLEDSAVYLCASSAGFNQPQHFGDGTRLSIL.

The chain recombines TRBV30 with TRBJ1-2; TRBD1 is a possible D gene (6 bases). V lost 3 bases to trimming and J lost 6 bases, with 14 bases between them. In germline, CDR1 is GTSNPN, CDR2 SVGIG (reference sequence). CDR3 length: 13 residues. The DNA of the CDR3 is TGTGCCTGGAGACAGGGAGCTGTCCATGGCTACACCTTC. This codes for CAWRQGAVHGYTF.

The chain links TRBV28 to TRBJ1-1, with TRBD1 as a possible D gene (5 bases). From germline, CDR1 is MDHEN and CDR2 SYDVKM. Trimming cost V 6 bases and J 0 bases, with 17 bases left between them. There are 16 residues in the CDR3. Written as DNA, the CDR3 is TGTGCCAGCAGCTCCAAGACAGTTGCAATGAACACTGAAGCTTTCTTT. Translation: CASSSKTVAMNTEAFF.

V is TRBV11-1 and J is TRBJ2-3; maybe TRBD2 (7 bases). Between the trimmed V and J ends, which lost 5 bases and 2 bases, there was a span of 17 bases. The CDR3 contains 16 residues. CDR1 is SGHAT, CDR2 FQDESV, per germline (reference sequence). As DNA, the CDR3 is TGTGCCAGCAGCCTTTGGGGGGGCGATTCCACAGATACGCAGTATTTT. Its protein is CASSLWGGDSTDTQYF.

The CDR3 here is CASSLNAGVRTDTQYF. For the CDR3, the DNA is TGTGCCAGCAGCTTGAACGCGGGGGTTCGCACAGATACGCAGTATTTT. The chain joins TRBV7-2 to TRBJ2-3; 7 nucleotides match TRBD2. Germline CDR1 is SGHTA and CDR2 is FQGNSA. CDR3 length: 16 amino acids. J gave up 1 base and V 3 bases, and 7 bases lay outside the gene matches.

The chain recombines TRBV5-1 with TRBJ1-1; D unresolved. CDR1 SGHRS and CDR2 YFSETQ come from the germline V gene. The CDR3 contains 16 residues. Trimming left V 0 bases short and J 0 bases short, with 12 bases between. Here the CDR3 reads CASSLVPGPMNTEAFF. The DNA for the CDR3 is TGCGCCAGCAGCTTGGTTCCGGGTCCGATGAACACTGAAGCTTTCTTT.

V usage is TRBV27 and J usage is TRBJ2-7; D not certain. Germline V gene data show CDR1 as MNHEY and CDR2 as SMNVEV (reference sequence). The CDR3 is made up of 13 amino acids. Deletions cut 5 bases from V and 0 bases from J, with 8 bases between. The CDR3 region has the DNA TGTGCCAGCAGTCCCGTTAACTCCTACGAGCAGTACTTC. As protein: CASSPVNSYEQYF.

V and J are TRBV5-5 and TRBJ2-5; 9 bases match TRBD1. The DNA end lines up better with TRBJ2-7; the J call may be wrong. Germline CDR1 and CDR2: SGHKS and YYEKEE (reference sequence). This CDR3 is built from 14 residues. The CDR3 DNA sequence: TGTGCCAGCACCCCGACAGGGGGCTCCTACGAGCAGTACTTC. This gives the protein CASTPTGGSYEQYF.

The chain employs TRBV27 and TRBJ2-7; possibly TRBD1 for D (6 bases). The germline V and J ends were trimmed by 4 bases and 6 bases, with 16 bases remaining between them. Germline V gene sequence: CDR1 MNHEY, CDR2 SMNVEV (reference sequence). This CDR3 spans 14 amino acids. The CDR3 DNA is TGTGCCAGCAGTTCGTCCTGGGGGCTGGGCGAGCAGTACTTC. Protein sequence: CASSSSWGLGEQYF.

This chain uses TRBV19 with TRBJ1-4; D may be TRBD1 (6 bases). Looked up from germline, CDR1 is LNHDA and CDR2 is SQIVND (reference sequence). This CDR3 contains 16 residues. V lost 7 bases to trimming and J lost 5 bases, with 20 bases between them. The CDR3 here is CASNPRQAAPNEKLFF. The DNA of the CDR3 is TGTGCCAGTAACCCCAGACAGGCTGCTCCCAATGAAAAACTGTTTTTT.

This chain joins TRBV5-1 and TRBJ2-1; D is undetermined. Germline values: CDR1 SGHRS, CDR2 YFSETQ. The CDR3 extends over 14 amino acids. The V end lost 2 bases, the J end lost 1 base, and 7 bases lay between the germline ends. In DNA, the CDR3 is TGCGCCAGCAGCTTTACGAGTTCCTACAATGAGCAGTTCTTC. Translated: CASSFTSSYNEQFF.

This chain joins TRBV5-1 and TRBJ2-1; perhaps TRBD1 as D (6 bases). The CDR3 spans 14 residues. The germline V gene has CDR1 SGHRS and CDR2 YFSETQ. Trimming took 6 bases from V and 2 from J, leaving 12 bases between them. CDR3 bases: TGCGCCAGCACACCGGGACAAGCCTACAATGAGCAGTTCTTC. Residues: CASTPGQAYNEQFF.

The chain is built from TRBV7-2 and TRBJ1-3; D might be TRBD1 (6 bases). Looked up from germline, CDR1 is SGHTA and CDR2 is FQGNSA. CDR3 length: 14 amino acids. V was clipped by 6 bases and J by 0 bases, with 9 bases between them. The CDR3 is CASRRQASGNTIYF. The CDR3 DNA is TGTGCCAGCAGGAGACAGGCCTCTGGAAACACCATATATTTT.

The rearrangement links TRBV6-1 to TRBJ1-1, with D possibly being TRBD1 (5 bases). The germline gives CDR1 MNHNS, CDR2 SASEGT. With 7 bases removed from V and 1 base from J, the gap between germline ends came to 13 bases. This CDR3 is built from 14 residues. The CDR3 bases are TGTGCCAGCACCAACCGGGGGGGGAACACTGAAGCTTTCTTT. Translation: CASTNRGGNTEAFF.

The chain is built from TRBV10-3 and TRBJ2-7; 12 nucleotides align to TRBD1. This CDR3 is 14 amino acids long. Germline loops: CDR1 ENHRY, CDR2 SYGVKD. V trimming: 7 bases; J trimming: 4 bases; junction bases outside the gene matches: 5. The CDR3 sequence: CAITPGQGAYEQYF. CDR3 nucleotide sequence: TGTGCCATCACCCCGGGACAGGGGGCATACGAGCAGTACTTC.

The V gene is TRBV5-1, the J gene TRBJ2-7, with a weak D call TRBD1 (6 bases). Germline CDR1 and CDR2: SGHRS and YFSETQ. V lost 3 bases, J lost 2 bases, and 18 bases lay in between. CDR3 size: 16 residues. The CDR3 region has the DNA TGCGCCAGCAGCTCCATCTCGACAGGTTCTGCCTACGAGCAGTACTTC. Protein: CASSSISTGSAYEQYF.

This clone was counted only a few times. The chain carries TRBV5-6 and TRBJ1-4; 7 positions agree with TRBD1. V trimming: 4 bases; J trimming: 5 bases; junction bases outside the gene matches: 8. The CDR3 covers 15 residues. Germline loops: CDR1 SGHDT, CDR2 YYEEEE. CDR3 sequence: CASSTYGTVNEKLFF. In DNA, the CDR3 is TGTGCCAGCAGCACGTACGGGACAGTAAATGAAAAACTGTTTTTT.

The J gene is TRBJ2-7, the V gene TRBV7-2, with 8 bases matching TRBD1. CDR1 is SGHTA, CDR2 FQGNSA, per germline. This CDR3 contains 15 residues. V was pared by 5 bases and J by 5 bases, with 11 bases of the junction left unmatched. The CDR3, as DNA: TGTGCCAGCAGCCAATACCGACAGGGGTCTCACGAGCAGTACTTC. It yields the protein CASSQYRQGSHEQYF.

This chain uses TRBV19 with TRBJ1-2; 12 bases fit TRBD1. CDR1 LNHDA and CDR2 SQIVND come from the germline V gene (reference sequence). The CDR3 runs to 16 residues. V lost 4 bases and J lost 8; bases outside the gene matches: 11. The CDR3 nucleotides read TGTGCCAGTAGTAGTTCAACCGGGACAGGGGGCTTAGGCTACACCTTC. Amino acids: CASSSSTGTGGLGYTF.

V gene TRBV6-5 combines with J gene TRBJ1-5; 8 bases map to TRBD1. Germline CDR1 and CDR2: MNHEY and SVGAGI. The CDR3 contains 15 residues. Germline trimming cut 6 bases from V and 4 bases from J; bases unmatched to any gene: 8. The chain's CDR3 is CASRQMDRANQPQHF. The CDR3 DNA reads TGTGCCAGCAGGCAAATGGACAGGGCGAATCAGCCCCAGCATTTT.

This chain links TRBV6-5 with TRBJ2-7; 10 nucleotides line up with TRBD1. The V gene's germline CDR1 is MNHEY and CDR2 SVGAGI. V was pared by 0 bases and J by 4 bases, with 3 bases of the junction left unmatched. The CDR3 length is 15 residues. The CDR3 sequence is CASSYSTGGGYEQYF. The CDR3 coding sequence is TGTGCCAGCAGTTACTCGACAGGGGGCGGGTACGAGCAGTACTTC.

The genes are TRBV5-4 and TRBJ1-4; D gene uncertain. The V and J ends lost 5 bases and 6 bases respectively, with 11 bases between them. This CDR3 is built from 13 residues. Looked up from germline, CDR1 is SGHNT and CDR2 is YYREEE (reference sequence). The CDR3 DNA follows: TGTGCCAGCAGTCCAGACCGGGATGAAAAACTGTTTTTT. Protein sequence: CASSPDRDEKLFF.

This chain joins TRBV30 and TRBJ1-2; 9 bases are shared with TRBD1. This CDR3 contains 12 residues. Looked up from germline, CDR1 is GTSNPN and CDR2 is SVGIG (reference sequence). The V and J ends lost 3 bases and 7 bases, in that order; junction bases with no gene match: 3. CDR3: CAWRWDRAGYTF. The DNA of the CDR3 is TGTGCCTGGAGGTGGGACAGGGCTGGCTACACCTTC.

The DNA of the CDR3 is TGCGCCAGCAGTGAGTCGGGACAGGGGGCTCGTGAGCAGTTCTTC. It is translated as CASSESGQGAREQFF. The chain combines TRBV10-1 with TRBJ2-1; 12 bases line up with TRBD1. Trimming removed 0 bases from V and 9 bases from J; junction bases left unmatched: 3. There are 15 residues in the CDR3. Germline CDR1 WNHNN, CDR2 SYGVQD (reference sequence).

This clone was seen a single time. The chain carries TRBV11-1 and TRBJ1-2; D possibly corresponds to TRBD1 (6 bases). The length of the CDR3 is 15 residues. V lost 5 bases to trimming and J lost 4 bases, with 17 bases between them. Germline-derived CDR1 and CDR2 are SGHAT and FQDESV (reference sequence). CDR3 nucleotide sequence: TGTGCCAGCAGCCCCCCGGGCAGGGGCGGCTATGGCTACACCTTC. Protein sequence: CASSPPGRGGYGYTF.

This clone was seen only a few times. One end of the junction varies from germline; a read error may be responsible. This rearrangement joins TRBV7-9 to TRBJ1-1; D is ambiguous. Germline loops: CDR1 SEHNR, CDR2 FQNEAQ (reference sequence). The CDR3 is 15 residues long. The CDR3, as DNA: TGTTCCAGCAGCCCAATTTTATGGCCGAACACTGAAGCTTTCTTT. This codes for CSSSPILWPNTEAFF.

In this sample, this clone turned up a few times. The rearrangement uses TRBV5-4 and TRBJ1-2; TRBD1 is a possible D gene (5 bases). V dropped 9 bases and J dropped 8 bases, with 17 bases sitting between them. From germline, CDR1 is SGHNT and CDR2 YYREEE (reference sequence). The CDR3 contains 12 residues. The CDR3, as DNA: TGTGCCACCTCCGGACAATCGGGCGGCTACACCTTC. Translation gives CATSGQSGGYTF.

The chain employs TRBV9 and TRBJ2-3, with 10 bases lining up with TRBD1. The germline V gene encodes CDR1 SGDLS and CDR2 YYNGEE. Trimming at V came to 4 bases and at J to 1 base, leaving 6 bases not matched to a gene. The length of the CDR3 is 16 residues. For the CDR3, the DNA is TGTGCCAGCAGCCCAGGAGGGACAGGGGGCACAGATACGCAGTATTTT. Its protein is CASSPGGTGGTDTQYF.

The chain recombines TRBV5-1 with TRBJ2-1; TRBD1 might be the D (6 bases). The CDR3 has 15 residues. Germline V CDR1 and CDR2: SGHRS, YFSETQ. Deletions cut 0 bases from V and 5 bases from J, with 12 bases between. The DNA of the CDR3 is TGCGCCAGCAGCTTGGACAGGGCCCGAAACAATGAGCAGTTCTTC. It specifies CASSLDRARNNEQFF.